This T cell receptor beta chain was captured by sequencing in a study of cytomegalovirus exposure and HLA in healthy donors (dated by TCRdb to about 2017). As for the study more broadly: In an earlier analysis of 587 of the donors, 276 Gb of sequence data and 100 million or so unique TCR beta sequences from some 170 million T cells were reported. Along with the approximately 700-subject first cohort, a separate validation cohort of over a hundred different subjects was used. The study aimed to test whether signatures of past pathogen exposure could be identified by cataloging public T cell receptors. Both class I and class II loci were covered by HLA typing, at four-digit resolution. An early release covering about 600 HLA-typed donors comprised about 300 gigabases of sequencing data and roughly 86 million unique TCR sequences. High-throughput TCR immunosequencing, statistical association of individual TCRs with disease status, and machine learning were combined to predict cytomegalovirus infection status. All discovery cohort repertoires had been generated on a single sequencing platform. On average, over 200,000 unique TCR beta nucleotide sequences were sequenced per donor among 398 genotyped donors of the cohort, with 15% to 20% of those sequences being non-productive. Of the approximately 370 genotyped donors, 75% to 85% were placed in the genetic ancestry cluster associated with self-reported Caucasian donors. Genome-wide SNP genotypes for about 60% of the roughly 670 donors were used in a later genetic analysis, which treated that subset as a discovery cohort. In an earlier analysis of about 590 of the donors, high-throughput TCR beta sequencing was used to judge whether each TCR beta V gene segment behaved as functional or pseudogenic. A later analysis re-examined previously published TCR beta repertoires from around 670 donors and added high-resolution HLA genotyping to investigate patterns of TCR occurrence. Donor age, sex, ethnicity and CMV serostatus were collected together with the repertoire data. The T cell repertoires of 700 or so subjects were profiled by immunosequencing and related to cytomegalovirus serostatus. Because of strong linkage in the cohort, roughly five DR-DQ haplotypes were treated as single units for association and clustering. Rather than drawing on any new phenotypic data, the later analysis identified candidate immune exposures from TCR beta sequences and the way those sequences occurred across donors. Typing coverage varied by locus: about 629-640 donors for A, B, C, DRB1 and DQB1; 500 to 550 for DQA1; around 570 for DPA1; 400 to 480 for DPB1. Beyond this particular receptor, the publication reports: In the study, some 180 TCR beta chains were listed as associated with cytomegalovirus. Most CMV-associated TCR beta chains appeared to be HLA-restricted in a later analysis, and the HLA associations seemed to be driven largely by CMV exposure. In vitro tests confirmed that a few of the cytomegalovirus-associated TCR beta chains recognize cytomegalovirus antigens. In an earlier analysis of about 600 of the donors, most TCR beta V segments appeared in productive rearrangements about 87% or about 30% of the time, broadly matching IMGT annotations. Compared with equally common non-associated chains, HLA-associated TCR beta chains in a later analysis were more clonally expanded and had lower generation probabilities. The authors suggested that the approach could potentially be extended to other disease states and immunological phenotypes. HLA typing was unavailable for some donors at each locus, so association tests used only the typed subset. Cytomegalovirus status was reported to be diagnosed by the classifier with high specificity and sensitivity in both the original and validation cohorts. Because counts were too low, roughly 18 rarely observed V segments, including chromosome 9 orphons, were left out of the earlier analysis of a few hundred of the donors. Roughly uniform sequencing depth across donors was assumed in presence/absence analyses, although this assumption may not hold. While some public TCRs were present in many individuals, most TCR sequences turned up only very rarely across donors. Because the 87-base-pair reads could not distinguish some IMGT-functional V segments, including TRBV6-2 and TRBV6-3, those segments were excluded. The cohort was sequenced for TCR beta chains only, and without alpha or paired-chain data the features that could be detected were limited. A cluster of highly shared sequence variants was judged likely to represent a technical artifact of the sequencing pipeline. A later genetic analysis associated a missense DCLRE1C variant with V-gene and J-gene trimming of TCR beta chains, and an independent cohort replicated the association. Linkage disequilibrium might explain the correlated functional status among segregating V segments, but an unknown experimental factor could not be ruled out. A further reported finding was that TCR beta sequences accurately predicted the HLA-A and HLA-B alleles for most subjects in the first cohort. According to a later genetic analysis, donors in an Asian-associated ancestry cluster had fewer N-insertions in productive TCRs than the approximately 630-donor mean. When HLA alleles, especially DR and DQ, strongly co-occurred, attributing TCR associations to individual alleles was difficult. A later analysis found that TCR association rates varied across HLA loci, with DRB1 alleles showing the most associated TCRs and HLA-C alleles the fewest. In a later analysis, about 16,000 TCR beta sequences were associated with specific HLA alleles at a false discovery rate of 0.05. Several of the top co-occurrence clusters appeared to be linked to parvovirus B19, influenza, CMV and Epstein-Barr virus, according to a later analysis. Immune exposure information for the cohort was limited to CMV serostatus.

The cohort consisted of some 670 healthy bone marrow donors. At the time of sampling, every cohort member was nominally healthy, though immune exposures that went unrecorded were likely present. The donor was CMV seronegative and was included in the group of around 320 seronegative cohort members. Every donor gave a peripheral blood sample, and the peripheral blood mononuclear cells from that sample were used for TCR beta sequencing. The Qiagen DNeasy Blood Extraction Kit was used to extract genomic DNA from the blood cell samples. Comment on this clone: Its specific antigen is unknown. No qualities accompany the bases; no much larger clone lies one base away.

Receptor libraries were prepared by the immunoSEQ multiplex PCR assay. A mixture of 60 forward primers for TCR Vbeta segments and 13 reverse primers for TCR Jbeta segments was used in the multiplex PCR. Amplification of the CDR3 region of rearranged TCR beta genes was performed with a multiplex PCR assay on genomic DNA. The Illumina HiSeq System was used to sequence the amplified TCR beta libraries as 87-base-pair reads. Per the authors' processing: A later analysis counted tens of millions of unique TCR beta chains across the 690 or so repertoires, and 10 million to 11 million of these chains were shared by at least two donors. To remove PCR and sequencing errors, raw reads were error-corrected and collapsed into unique sequences using a nearest-neighbor algorithm that merged closely related sequences. V, D and J gene segments were assigned by aligning CDR3 sequences to IMGT reference sequences. For a sequence to be retained, a match of at least six nucleotides was required to both a V gene segment and a J gene segment. Rearrangements were called productive when the CDR3 lacked stop codons and stayed in frame with V and J; all others were non-productive. CDR3 was defined by IMGT convention, running from the second conserved V-encoded cysteine to the conserved J-encoded phenylalanine. Sequences without an unambiguous match to a single V gene segment were excluded from the earlier analysis of a few hundred of the donors. An earlier analysis of about 590 of the donors classified V segments as functional when productive rearrangements were above 56.7% and as segregating when the standard deviation between donors was above 5%. A statistical classification framework was built to diagnose cytomegalovirus status from the catalog of TCR beta chain sequences. In a later analysis, TCR nucleotide sequences were compared against IMGT/GENE-DB human TR gene sequences so that V and J genes could be assigned. Using the TCRdist pipeline, a later analysis assigned CDR3 sequences along with most-parsimonious VDJ recombination scenarios. In a later analysis, each TCR beta chain was defined by its CDR3 amino acid sequence together with its V-gene family, and reads lacking a unique V-gene family were excluded. To address suspected cross-contamination and a sequencing artifact, a later analysis removed around 600 highly shared, low-generation-probability nucleotide sequences. For each public chain, a later analysis derived a clonal expansion index from normalized ranks of inferred template counts within each repertoire. In a later analysis, generation probabilities were computed using a VDJ recombination model fitted to out-of-frame rearrangements, and the results were checked against IGoR. In a later analysis, hypergeometric tests were used to score TCR-TCR, TCR-HLA and TCR-CMV co-occurrence, with a repertoire-size bias correction applied to TCR pairs. In a later analysis, false discovery rates were estimated by permuting HLA or CMV assignments 20 times. In a later analysis, co-occurring TCRs were grouped with DBSCAN, and TCRdist sequence similarity was added when clustering was performed within HLA-allele-positive subsets. For co-occurrence clustering, repertoires with fewer than 30,000 or more than 120,000 public chains were excluded, along with five repertoires with anomalous nucleotide sharing. Imported from immuneACCESS, the table was reduced by TCRdb to in-frame sequences with V and J called. These copies leave out some clones; in studies compared against another copy, an unresolved V gene accounts for under half, and the cause of the remainder is not known. Clone size and V and J calls were adopted from that table, with D and trimming inferred from the DNA. Recorded for this sample are some 180,000 clones; approximately 80% of them occurred a single time. Approximately 3% of the sample is held by the ten biggest clonotypes.

CDR1 MDHEN and CDR2 SYDVKM are derived from the germline V gene. The CDR3, from cysteine to phenylalanine, totals 15 residues. Only CDR3 DNA remains: 45 bases, in frame from the first base. After removal of 3 bases from V and 4 bases from J, the junction retains 9 bases not matched to a gene. The source material was PBMCs. The receptor's source is a woman aged 30 to 39 in good health and CMV-seronegative. The chain is assembled from TRBV28 and TRBJ2-7, with 7 central nucleotides matching TRBD2. The DNA sequence is as follows: TGTGCCAGCAGTTTCCCCCCAGGAGCGGGGTACGAGCAGTACTTC. This encodes CASSFPPGAGYEQYF.